This T cell receptor (beta chain) was captured by sequencing in a study of vaccination and CD4 T cells after COVID-19. General study results and limits: Analysis of convalescent patients found that 304 of 307 vaccine-specific clones were spike mono-reactive. Convalescent patients displayed a median roughly 90% of reactive clones emerging only post-vaccination.

About this clonotype: Its antigen is as yet unknown.

TCRdb re-called the PCR reads with MiXCR, one entry per CDR3 protein. The sample records about 36,000 distinct CDR3 sequences, 35% to 45% being singletons. Time point noted: late sampling 161 to 241 days after vaccination in a few convalescent patients. Germline V CDR1 and CDR2: MDHEN, SYDVKM. The J segment lost 9 bases and the V segment lost 5 bases, leaving 11 bases of the junction unmatched. The CDR3 has 14 amino acids. Sequenced material: CD4+ T cells from blood, taken about 7 months after SARS-CoV-2 vaccination. The chain has TRBV28 and TRBJ2-7, with 9 bases that match TRBD2. The sequence was obtained from a human donor who had recovered from COVID-19. For the CDR3, the DNA is TGTGCCAGCAGTCGGACTAGCGAGTATTCGGGGCAGTACTTC. Encoded protein: CASSRTSEYSGQYF.